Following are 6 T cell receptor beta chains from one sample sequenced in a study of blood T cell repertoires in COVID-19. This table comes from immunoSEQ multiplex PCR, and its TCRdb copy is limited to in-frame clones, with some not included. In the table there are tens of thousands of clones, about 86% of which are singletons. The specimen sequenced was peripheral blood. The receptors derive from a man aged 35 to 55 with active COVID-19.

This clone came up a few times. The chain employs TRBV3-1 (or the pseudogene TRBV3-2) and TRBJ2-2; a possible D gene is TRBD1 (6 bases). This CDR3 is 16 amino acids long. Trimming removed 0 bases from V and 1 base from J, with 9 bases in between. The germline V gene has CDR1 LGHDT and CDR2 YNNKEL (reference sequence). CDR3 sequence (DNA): TGTGCCAGCAGCCAAGAACAGGGAGTGAACACCGGGGAGCTGTTTTTT. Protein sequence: CASSQEQGVNTGELFF.

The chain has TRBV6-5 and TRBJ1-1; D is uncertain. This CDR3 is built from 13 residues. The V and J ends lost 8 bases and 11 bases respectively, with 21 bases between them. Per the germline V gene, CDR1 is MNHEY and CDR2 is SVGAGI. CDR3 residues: CASSTGLGDGAFF. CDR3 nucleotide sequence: TGTGCCAGCTCCACGGGGTTGGGAGACGGGGCTTTCTTT.

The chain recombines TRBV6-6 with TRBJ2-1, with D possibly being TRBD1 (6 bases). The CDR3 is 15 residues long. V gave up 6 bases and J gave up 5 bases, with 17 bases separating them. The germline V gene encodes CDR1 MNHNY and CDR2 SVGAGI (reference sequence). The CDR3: CASSLGGSWDNEQFF. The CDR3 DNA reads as TGTGCCAGCAGCTTAGGGGGATCCTGGGACAATGAGCAGTTCTTC.

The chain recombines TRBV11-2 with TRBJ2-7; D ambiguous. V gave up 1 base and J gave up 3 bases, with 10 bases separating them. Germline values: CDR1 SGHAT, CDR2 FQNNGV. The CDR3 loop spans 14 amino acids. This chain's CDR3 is CASSLAPRSYEQYF. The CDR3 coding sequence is TGTGCCAGCAGCTTAGCCCCCCGGAGCTACGAGCAGTACTTC.

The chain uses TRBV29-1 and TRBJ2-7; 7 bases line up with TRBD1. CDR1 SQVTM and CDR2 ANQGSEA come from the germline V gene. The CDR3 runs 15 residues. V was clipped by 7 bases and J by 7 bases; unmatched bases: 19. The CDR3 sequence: CSGAINRGPPGEQYF. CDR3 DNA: TGCAGCGGTGCGATTAACAGGGGCCCCCCTGGAGAGCAGTACTTC.

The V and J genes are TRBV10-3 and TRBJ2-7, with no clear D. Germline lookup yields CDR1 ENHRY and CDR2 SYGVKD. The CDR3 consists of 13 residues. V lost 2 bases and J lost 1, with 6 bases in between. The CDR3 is CAISEVTSYEQYF. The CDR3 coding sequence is TGTGCCATCAGTGAGGTGACTTCCTACGAGCAGTACTTC.